The rows below give T cell receptor beta chains drawn from one sample of a study of T cell repertoires in cytomegalovirus infection. Their target antigens are unknown. TCRdb redid the calling of the reads with MiXCR, one entry per CDR3 protein. The repertoire consists of 550,000 to 700,000 distinct CDR3 sequences, with approximately 40% occurring once and the leading ten covering about 48%. The specimen comprised cultured PBMCs, sampled from culture after CMV antigen stimulation. All receptors derive from a human donor in good health (CMV status not recorded). Some clones in this sample may be carry-over from other donors' samples. CDR3s include the opening cysteine and the closing phenylalanine or tryptophan. The order of the fields is D gene, J gene, V gene, clone size, CDR3 DNA, CDR3 protein. A D gene is named only where the DNA matches it firmly. Part of the rows lack a size; the others show once, few, many or a class for expanded clones.

TRBD1 | TRBJ1-5 | TRBV7-2 | NA | TGTGCCAGCAGCCCCGGGGGACAGGAGGGCAATCAGCCCCAGCATTTT | CASSPGGQEGNQPQHF
TRBD1 | TRBJ1-3 | TRBV11-3 | few | TGTGCCAGCAGCAGACTCAGGGGGAGCTCTGGAAACACCATATATTTT | CASSRLRGSSGNTIYF
TRBD1 | TRBJ1-4 | TRBV27 | NA | TGTGCCAGCAGTCCAACAGGGGGCCATGAAAAACTGTTTTTT | CASSPTGGHEKLFF
NA | TRBJ2-7 | TRBV12-3/TRBV12-4 | NA | TGTGCCAGCAGTTTAACTGGCAGGTCGGGCGAGCAGTACTTC | CASSLTGRSGEQYF
NA | TRBJ2-3 | TRBV29-1 | NA | TGCAGCGCAAGACCGGGACACCCCACAGATACGCAGTATTTT | CSARPGHPTDTQYF
TRBD1 | TRBJ1-1 | TRBV10-3 | NA | TGTGCCATCACCCGACAGGGTACGGGCACTGAAGCTTTCTTT | CAITRQGTGTEAFF
TRBD1 | TRBJ2-1 | TRBV5-5 | few | TGTGCCAGCAGCCCGACAGGGGGCGATGGGCAGTTCTTC | CASSPTGGDGQFF
TRBD2 | TRBJ2-5 | TRBV7-2 | NA | TGTGCCAGCAGACCGGGAGGGCCCGGGGAGACCCAGTACTTC | CASRPGGPGETQYF
NA | TRBJ1-2 | TRBV2 | NA | TGTGCCAGCAGTGGGGGCAGCTATGGCTACACCTTC | CASSGGSYGYTF
NA | TRBJ2-5 | TRBV11-2 | NA | TGTGCCAGCAGCTTAGTGCGTGAGCTGGAGACCCAGTACTTC | CASSLVRELETQYF
NA | TRBJ2-5 | TRBV4-1 | NA | TGTGCCAGCAGGGCTGGGGCAGGTGAAGGGTCCCAAGAGACCCAGTACTTC | CASRAGAGEGSQETQYF
NA | TRBJ2-5 | TRBV10-3 | few | TGTGCCATCAGTGCAGGAGATGGGGACCTGACCCAGTACTTC | CAISAGDGDLTQYF
TRBD2 | TRBJ2-1 | TRBV25-1 | NA | TGTGCCAGCAGTCGACGGGAGGCTGAGCAGTTCTTC | CASSRREAEQFF
TRBD2 | TRBJ2-1 | TRBV6-1 | NA | TGTGCCAGCAGTGTTCTAGCGGGGGTGTACAATGAGCAGTTCTTC | CASSVLAGVYNEQFF
NA | TRBJ2-1 | TRBV4-1 | few | TGCGCCAGCAGCCAAGAGATGGGACGTAGTAGGACCTTTTCACAGTTCTTC | CASSQEMGRSRTFSQFF
TRBD1 | TRBJ2-4 | TRBV4-1 | few | TGCGCCAGCAGCCATCCGGACAGGAGGCACATTCAGTACTTC | CASSHPDRRHIQYF
TRBD1 | TRBJ1-1 | TRBV7-9 | NA | TGTGCCAGCAACGTTCCCCTAGGGGGCCCAGCTTTCTTT | CASNVPLGGPAFF
NA | TRBJ1-3 | TRBV4-1 | NA | TGCGCCAGCAGCCAAGGAGTCCGGGACTCTGGAAACACCATATATTTT | CASSQGVRDSGNTIYF
NA | TRBJ2-3 | TRBV28 | few | TGTGCCAGCAGCCCCAGGGGAAGTAGCACAGATACGCAGTATTTT | CASSPRGSSTDTQYF
NA | TRBJ2-1 | TRBV5-6 | NA | TGTGCCAGCAGCTTGGCGCAGGGGGGGCACAATGAGCAGTTCTTC | CASSLAQGGHNEQFF
TRBD2 | TRBJ2-1 | TRBV7-2 | many | TGTGCCAGCAGCCGCGGGAGTGGCCCGGCGGGTGAGCAGTTCTTC | CASSRGSGPAGEQFF
NA | TRBJ1-1 | TRBV10-3 | NA | TGTGCCATCAGTGAGTCGCCGGGGCACACTGAAGCTTTCTTT | CAISESPGHTEAFF
NA | TRBJ2-7 | TRBV5-1 | few | TGCGCCAGCAGCTTGGGGGAGATCACCTACGAGCAGTACTTC | CASSLGEITYEQYF
NA | TRBJ2-1 | TRBV7-9 | NA | TGTGCCAGCAGCTTAGGGACTAACCTTGGGAATGAGCAGTTCTTC | CASSLGTNLGNEQFF
TRBD2 | TRBJ2-7 | TRBV12-3/TRBV12-4 | NA | TGTGCCAGCAGCTCCCCCGGGACTAGACGTCGAGAGCAGTACTTC | CASSSPGTRRREQYF
TRBD2 | TRBJ2-5 | TRBV25-1 | NA | TGTGCCACCGGGGGGGGGGTAACGGGAGAGACCCAGTACTTC | CATGGGVTGETQYF